The 13 T cell receptor beta chains reported below all come from one sample, sequenced in a study of cytotoxic CD8 clonotypes in ibrutinib-treated CLL (dated by TCRdb to the early 2020s). Library prep was done by the immunoSEQ multiplex PCR assay. Imported from immuneACCESS, the table was reduced by TCRdb to in-frame sequences with V and J called. These copies leave out some clones; in studies compared against another copy, an unresolved V gene accounts for under half, and the cause of the remainder is not known. In all, the sample holds some 350,000 clones, and about 61% of those were seen once. The leading ten clones occupy 6% to 6.5% of the sample. The sample consisted of PBMCs, taken after 36 months of ibrutinib treatment. The receptors shown here come from a human donor with chronic lymphocytic leukemia.

This clone was observed a handful of times. This rearrangement joins TRBV18 to TRBJ2-7; D unclear. Germline V gene sequence: CDR1 KGHSH, CDR2 LQKENI. This CDR3 comprises 17 residues. V was cut by 3 bases and J by 7 bases, with 25 bases left in between. The CDR3 sequence: CASSPYPLGSPDSEQYF. The CDR3 coding sequence is TGTGCCAGCTCACCTTACCCCCTGGGTTCCCCGGATTCGGAGCAGTACTTC.

J is TRBJ1-2 and V is TRBV4-1; tentative D call: TRBD1 (5 bases). The ends were cut back, 2 bases at V and 3 bases at J, with 22 bases in the middle. The V gene's germline CDR1 is MGHRA and CDR2 YSYEKL. The CDR3 runs to 18 residues. For the CDR3, the DNA is TGCGCCAGCAGCCAAAAGATGGGCGACAGTGTGGGGGACTATGGCTACACCTTC. This encodes CASSQKMGDSVGDYGYTF.

This clone occurred once. This sequence joins TRBV7-9 and TRBJ2-6; 11 bases are shared with TRBD1. The CDR3 covers 19 residues. J was trimmed by 1 base and V by 3 bases; bases with no gene match: 8. Germline lookup yields CDR1 SEHNR and CDR2 FQNEAQ (reference sequence). The CDR3 DNA is TGTGCCAGCAGCTTGGGTCCGGGACAGGGGGAGTCTGGGGCCAACGTCCTGACTTTC. The encoded protein is CASSLGPGQGESGANVLTF.

In this sample, this clone turned up once. This sequence joins TRBV12-2 and TRBJ1-2. TRBV12-2 represents a pseudogene. This CDR3 is built from 14 residues. CDR3 nucleotide sequence: TGTGCAAGTCGCCTTTCAGCTTTACGTGATGGCTACACCTTC. This codes for CASRLSALRDGYTF.

The V call is TRBV9, the J call TRBJ1-3, with D unresolved. Looked up from germline, CDR1 is SGDLS and CDR2 is YYNGEE. The V and J ends lost 0 bases and 1 base respectively, with 8 bases between them. This CDR3 contains 15 residues. The CDR3 DNA reads TGTGCCAGCAGCGTAGCTACGGGATCTGGAAACACCATATATTTT. The encoded protein is CASSVATGSGNTIYF.

The V gene is TRBV27, the J gene TRBJ1-1, with D possibly being TRBD1 (5 bases). Germline loops: CDR1 MNHEY, CDR2 SMNVEV (reference sequence). The V gene lost 3 bases and the J gene lost 3 bases, with 8 bases spanning the gap. This CDR3 is built from 13 residues. The CDR3: CASSLGLYTEAFF. For the CDR3, the DNA is TGTGCCAGCAGTTTGGGGCTCTACACTGAAGCTTTCTTT.

J is TRBJ1-2 and V is TRBV5-5; D is unresolved. V gave up 4 bases and J gave up 0 bases, with 7 bases separating them. Per germline, CDR1 SGHKS and CDR2 YYEKEE (reference sequence). This CDR3 has 13 residues. This CDR3 is CASSQTANYGYTF. The CDR3 DNA follows: TGTGCCAGCAGCCAGACGGCTAACTATGGCTACACCTTC.

The chain has TRBV2 and TRBJ2-3; D is perhaps TRBD2 (7 bases). Trimming pared 2 bases from V and 6 bases from J, leaving 15 bases between. CDR1 and CDR2 (germline): SNHLY, FYNNEI. The CDR3 loop spans 15 amino acids. CDR3 loop: CASSERRGQSDTQYF. Written as DNA, the CDR3 is TGTGCCAGCAGTGAACGGCGGGGGCAGTCTGATACGCAGTATTTT.

The V gene is TRBV7-9, the J gene TRBJ2-7; the D gene is possibly TRBD1 (5 bases). The germline V gene encodes CDR1 SEHNR and CDR2 FQNEAQ (reference sequence). The germline V and J ends were trimmed by 4 bases and 4 bases, with 20 bases remaining between them. This CDR3 is 16 amino acids long. This chain's CDR3 is CASSSHARGDFYEQYF. The DNA for the CDR3 is TGTGCCAGCAGCTCACACGCAAGGGGTGACTTTTACGAGCAGTACTTC.

The gene calls are TRBV12-5 and TRBJ2-5; unclear D gene. The V and J ends lost 5 bases and 5 bases respectively, with 12 bases between them. There are 13 residues in the CDR3. Germline V gene sequence: CDR1 LGHNT, CDR2 FRNRAP. CDR3 coding DNA: TGTGCTAGTGGTCCACCTTCATCGGAGACCCAGTACTTC. It translates to CASGPPSSETQYF.

This chain joins TRBV4-1 and TRBJ1-1, with 7 bases fitting TRBD1. CDR1 and CDR2 (germline): MGHRA, YSYEKL. The trim removed 0 bases at V and 1 base at J, leaving 11 bases unmatched. This CDR3 has 18 residues. CDR3 sequence: CASSQEDVGGAGNTEAFF. In nucleotides, the CDR3 is TGCGCCAGCAGCCAAGAGGATGTAGGGGGCGCGGGGAACACTGAAGCTTTCTTT.

The chain employs TRBV27 and TRBJ2-7; 8 bases agree with TRBD1. This CDR3 comprises 13 residues. Germline-derived CDR1 and CDR2 are MNHEY and SMNVEV (reference sequence). V dropped 9 bases and J dropped 4; count of bases not matched to a gene: 8. The CDR3 sequence is CASSPRGRYEQYF. CDR3 coding DNA: TGTGCCAGTAGTCCCAGGGGGCGGTACGAGCAGTACTTC.

V is TRBV27 and J is TRBJ2-3; D is tentatively TRBD1 or TRBD2 (6 bases each). The germline V gene encodes CDR1 MNHEY and CDR2 SMNVEV (reference sequence). Trimming removed 1 base from V and 1 base from J, with 12 bases in between. The length of the CDR3 is 16 residues. This CDR3 reads CASSLFGGRGTDTQYF. In DNA, the CDR3 is TGTGCCAGCAGTTTATTTGGGGGGCGAGGCACAGATACGCAGTATTTT.